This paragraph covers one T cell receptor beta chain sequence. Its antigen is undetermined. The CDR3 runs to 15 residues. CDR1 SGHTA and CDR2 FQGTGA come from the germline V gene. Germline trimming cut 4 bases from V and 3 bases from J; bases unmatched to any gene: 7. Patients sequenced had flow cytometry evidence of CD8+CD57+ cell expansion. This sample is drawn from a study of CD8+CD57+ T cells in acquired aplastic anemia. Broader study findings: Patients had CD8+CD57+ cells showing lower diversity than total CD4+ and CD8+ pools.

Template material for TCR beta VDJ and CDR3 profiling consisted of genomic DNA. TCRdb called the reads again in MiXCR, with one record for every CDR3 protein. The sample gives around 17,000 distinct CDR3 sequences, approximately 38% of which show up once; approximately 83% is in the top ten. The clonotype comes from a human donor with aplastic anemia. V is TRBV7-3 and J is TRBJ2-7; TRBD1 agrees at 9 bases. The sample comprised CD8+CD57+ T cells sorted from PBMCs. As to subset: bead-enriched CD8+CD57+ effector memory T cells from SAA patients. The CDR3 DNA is TGTGCCAGCAGCTCGATCCGGGACAGGGTCTACGAGCAGTACTTC. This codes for CASSSIRDRVYEQYF.